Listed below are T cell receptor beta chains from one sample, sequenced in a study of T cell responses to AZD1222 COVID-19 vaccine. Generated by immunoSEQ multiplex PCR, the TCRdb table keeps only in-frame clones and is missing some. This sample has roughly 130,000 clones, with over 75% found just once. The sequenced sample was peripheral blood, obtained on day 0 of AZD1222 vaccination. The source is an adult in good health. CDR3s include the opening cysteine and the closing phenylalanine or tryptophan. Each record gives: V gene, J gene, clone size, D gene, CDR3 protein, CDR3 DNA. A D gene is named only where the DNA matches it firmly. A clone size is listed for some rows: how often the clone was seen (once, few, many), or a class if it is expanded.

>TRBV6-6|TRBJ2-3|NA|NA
CASSPLLFSGGRSDTQYF
TGTGCCAGCAGTCCCCTACTCTTTAGTGGGGGGCGGTCAGATACGCAGTATTTT
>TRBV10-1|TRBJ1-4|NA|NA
CASPGFSRDAEKLFF
TGCGCCAGCCCCGGGTTTTCCCGGGACGCTGAAAAACTGTTTTTT
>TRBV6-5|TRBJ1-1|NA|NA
CASSFSSLVNTEAFF
TGTGCCAGCAGTTTCTCGTCCTTAGTGAACACTGAAGCTTTCTTT
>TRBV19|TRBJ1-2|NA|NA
CASSIGGDWNYGYTF
TGTGCCAGTAGTATAGGGGGTGATTGGAACTATGGCTACACCTTC
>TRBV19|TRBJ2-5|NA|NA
CASSPRDTRQETQYF
TGTGCCAGTAGTCCTCGGGACACCCGTCAAGAGACCCAGTACTTC
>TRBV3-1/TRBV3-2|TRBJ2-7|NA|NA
CASSQDVARGEQYF
TGTGCCAGCAGCCAAGATGTGGCCAGGGGAGAGCAGTACTTC
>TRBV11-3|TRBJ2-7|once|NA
CASSLGKTGSYEQYF
TGTGCCAGCAGCCTAGGAAAGACAGGCTCCTACGAGCAGTACTTC
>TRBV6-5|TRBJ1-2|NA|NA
CASSYLPTYGYTF
TGTGCCAGCAGTTACCTACCGACCTATGGCTACACCTTC
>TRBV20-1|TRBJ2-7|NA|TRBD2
CSASWTSGSGEQYF
TGCAGTGCTAGTTGGACTAGCGGGAGCGGCGAGCAGTACTTC
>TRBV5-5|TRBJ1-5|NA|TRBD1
CASSVSGTGGFDQPQHF
TGTGCCAGCAGCGTTTCCGGGACAGGGGGCTTTGATCAGCCCCAGCATTTT
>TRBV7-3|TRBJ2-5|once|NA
CASSLRGKETQYF
TGTGCCAGCAGCTTACGGGGGAAGGAGACCCAGTACTTC
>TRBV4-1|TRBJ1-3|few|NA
CASSQVYTSGNTIYF
TGCGCCAGCAGCCAAGTATATACCTCTGGAAACACCATATATTTT
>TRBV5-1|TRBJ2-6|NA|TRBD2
CASRREDLLTF
TGCGCCAGCAGACGGGAGGACCTCCTGACTTTC
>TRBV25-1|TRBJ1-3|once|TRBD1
CASSLQGGSTIYF
TGTGCCAGCAGTCTACAGGGGGGGAGCACCATATATTTT
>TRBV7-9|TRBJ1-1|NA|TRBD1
CASSTPGTGGSAFF
TGTGCCAGCAGCACTCCCGGGACAGGGGGATCAGCTTTCTTT
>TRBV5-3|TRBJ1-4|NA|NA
CARSNHGDFNEKLFF
TGTGCCAGAAGCAACCACGGGGACTTTAATGAAAAACTGTTTTTT
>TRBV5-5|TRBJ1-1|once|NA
CASSLGSNTEAFF
TGTGCCAGCAGCTTGGGCTCGAACACTGAAGCTTTCTTT
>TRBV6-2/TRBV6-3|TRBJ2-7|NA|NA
CASSYPGDYEQYF
TGTGCCAGCAGTTACCCGGGGGACTACGAGCAGTACTTC
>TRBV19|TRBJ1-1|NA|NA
CASGNGVNTEAFF
TGTGCCAGTGGGAATGGGGTGAACACTGAAGCTTTCTTT
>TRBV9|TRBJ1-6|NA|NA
CASSVGVLNSPLHF
TGTGCCAGCAGCGTGGGGGTTTTGAATTCACCCCTCCACTTT
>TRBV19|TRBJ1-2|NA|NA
CASSSSWYDYYGYTF
TGTGCCAGTAGTTCTTCCTGGTATGACTACTATGGCTACACCTTC
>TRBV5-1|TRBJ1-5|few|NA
CASSFGAAGNQPQHF
TGCGCCAGCTCTTTCGGGGCGGCGGGCAATCAGCCCCAGCATTTT
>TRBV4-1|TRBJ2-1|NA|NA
CASSQGDGAYNEQFF
TGCGCCAGCAGCCAAGGCGACGGGGCGTACAATGAGCAGTTCTTC
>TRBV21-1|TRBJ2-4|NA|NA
CASFSPGTVDIQYF
TGTGCCAGCTTCTCCCCAGGCACCGTCGATATTCAGTACTTC
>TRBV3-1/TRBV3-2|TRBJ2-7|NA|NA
CASSATSYEQYF
TGTGCCAGCAGTGCGACCTCCTACGAGCAGTACTTC
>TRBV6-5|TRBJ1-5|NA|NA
CASSHDSLNQPQHF
TGTGCCAGCAGCCACGACAGCCTCAATCAGCCCCAGCATTTT
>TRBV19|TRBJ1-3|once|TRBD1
CASRTGTGTGNTIYF
TGTGCCAGTAGAACCGGGACAGGGACTGGAAACACCATATATTTT
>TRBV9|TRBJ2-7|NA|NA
CASSVGGQGLSYEQYF
TGTGCCAGCAGCGTAGGAGGGCAGGGGCTCTCCTACGAGCAGTACTTC
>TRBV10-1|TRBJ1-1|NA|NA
CASSTGRNTEAFF
TGCGCCAGCAGCACAGGGAGGAACACTGAAGCTTTCTTT
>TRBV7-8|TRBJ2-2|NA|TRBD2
CASSLVVASGSVGELFF
TGTGCCAGCAGCTTAGTAGTGGCTAGCGGGAGTGTCGGGGAGCTGTTTTTT
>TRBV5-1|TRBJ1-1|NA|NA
CASSLAGDTEAFF
TGCGCCAGCAGCTTGGCGGGGGACACTGAAGCTTTCTTT
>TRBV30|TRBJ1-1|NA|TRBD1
CALRDRGVEAFF
TGTGCCTTGAGGGACAGGGGGGTTGAAGCTTTCTTT
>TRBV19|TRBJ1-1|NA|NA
CASSITLGPEAFF
TGTGCCAGTAGTATCACACTCGGGCCTGAAGCTTTCTTT
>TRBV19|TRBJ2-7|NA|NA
CASSTPGEILDEQYF
TGTGCCAGTAGCACCCCCGGGGAAATCTTGGACGAGCAGTACTTC
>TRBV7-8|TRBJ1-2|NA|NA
CASLEPGIYGYTF
TGTGCCAGTCTAGAGCCCGGAATCTATGGCTACACCTTC
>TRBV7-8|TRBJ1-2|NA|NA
CASSSTRNYGYTF
TGTGCCAGCAGCTCGACACGGAACTATGGCTACACCTTC
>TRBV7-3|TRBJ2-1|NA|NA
CASSLHEGSYNEQFF
TGTGCCAGCAGCTTACACGAGGGATCATACAATGAGCAGTTCTTC